The next 18 T cell receptor beta chains were all read from a single sample in a study of blood T cells in healthy people across ages. Combining a sample-barcoded 5' primer with a J-beta primer mix, a second PCR ran for about 7 to 11 cycles. TCRdb reanalysed the 5' RACE reads using MiXCR and keeps one entry per CDR3 protein. The sample comprises about 1.5 million distinct CDR3 sequences, 35% to 45% of which are singletons, and about 3.8% rests with the top ten. The sequenced sample was blood. The origin of the receptors is a woman younger than 35 in good health.

The rearrangement uses TRBV19 and TRBJ2-3; maybe TRBD2 (6 bases). Germline V lookup: CDR1 LNHDA, CDR2 SQIVND (reference sequence). Trimming removed 10 bases from V and 4 bases from J, with 21 bases in between. The CDR3 sequence is 15 residues long. The CDR3 reads CATTPTGLSADTQYF. The CDR3 coding sequence is TGTGCCACTACGCCCACGGGACTCTCGGCAGATACGCAGTATTTT.

The rearrangement joins TRBV29-1 to TRBJ2-7; D is perhaps TRBD1 (6 bases). Between the trimmed V and J ends, which lost 5 bases and 4 bases, there was a span of 15 bases. Germline V gene lookup returns CDR1 SQVTM and CDR2 ANQGSEA. This CDR3 contains 13 residues. The CDR3 loop reads CSVLGGEEYEQYF. The CDR3, as DNA: TGCAGCGTTCTAGGGGGAGAAGAGTACGAGCAGTACTTC.

This clonotype has more than one count but fewer than ten. The V gene is TRBV9, the J gene TRBJ2-5; TRBD2 matches 14 bases. The CDR3 totals 16 residues. V shed 3 bases and J 5 bases; nucleotides not matched to a gene: 6. Germline assignment: CDR1 SGDLS and CDR2 YYNGEE. Here the CDR3 DNA reads TGTGCCAGCAGCGGAACGGGACTAGCGGGAGTTGAGACCCAGTACTTC. Translation gives CASSGTGLAGVETQYF.

This clonotype has more than one count but fewer than ten. The V and J genes are TRBV7-2 and TRBJ2-1, with TRBD1 matching 10 bases. The CDR3 totals 16 residues. Germline CDR1 reads SGHTA; CDR2 reads FQGNSA. V was clipped by 3 bases and J by 7 bases; unmatched bases: 9. The CDR3 nucleotides read TGTGCCAGCAGCTTGAGACAGGGGGCCCGGCGGAATGAGCAGTTCTTC. Translated: CASSLRQGARRNEQFF.

This clonotype was counted between two and nine times. The genes are TRBV12-3 or TRBV12-4 and TRBJ2-7; the match to TRBD1 covers 7 bases. The CDR3 is 15 amino acids. The ends lost 6 bases at V and 3 bases at J; junction bases unmatched: 11. CDR3 bases: TGTGCCAGCAGCCCTACACAGGGGCGATTCTACGAGCAGTACTTC. This encodes CASSPTQGRFYEQYF.

This clonotype was counted a few times. The chain couples TRBV4-3 to TRBJ2-3; 14 nucleotides line up with TRBD2. The junction had 3 bases not matched to a gene; V was cut back by 1 base and J by 3 bases. Germline lookup yields CDR1 LGHNA and CDR2 YSLEER. The CDR3 loop spans 17 amino acids. The DNA of the CDR3 is TGCGCCAGCAGCCAAGGGGGACTAGCGGGAGTGACAGATACGCAGTATTTT. It encodes CASSQGGLAGVTDTQYF.

The CDR3 protein is CASSSYKISGRNRYEQYF. In DNA, the CDR3 is TGTGCCAGCAGCTCCTACAAGATTAGCGGGAGGAACCGCTACGAGCAGTACTTC. V is TRBV7-9 and J is TRBJ2-7; 10 bases align to TRBD2. The CDR3 extends over 18 amino acids. Germline V gene data show CDR1 as SEHNR and CDR2 as FQNEAQ (reference sequence). The ends lost 4 bases at V and 3 bases at J; junction bases unmatched: 15.

The CDR3 DNA is TGTGCCGGAAGGGACAGGGGAGACACAGATACGCAGTATTTT. Encoded protein: CAGRDRGDTDTQYF. The J gene is TRBJ2-3, the V gene TRBV6-2 or TRBV6-3; 10 bases are shared with TRBD1. V trimming: 11 bases; J trimming: 2 bases; junction bases outside the gene matches: 7. Germline assignment: CDR1 MNHEY and CDR2 SVGEGT. This CDR3 has 14 residues.

Ten or more counts support this clonotype. The chain uses TRBV5-6 and TRBJ2-1; D is perhaps TRBD1 (6 bases). The CDR3 totals 17 residues. Deletions cut 0 bases from V and 6 bases from J, with 19 bases between. Germline V lookup: CDR1 SGHDT, CDR2 YYEEEE. The CDR3 coding sequence is TGTGCCAGCAGCTTGGAGAGTCTAGGGGGAACCTCCAATGAGCAGTTCTTC. This gives the protein CASSLESLGGTSNEQFF.

This chain uses TRBV27 with TRBJ2-7; TRBD2 aligns across 8 bases. CDR1 and CDR2 (germline): MNHEY, SMNVEV (reference sequence). The CDR3 sequence is 16 residues long. The V gene end was trimmed by 5 bases and the J gene end by 2 bases; junction bases not matched to a gene: 11. In DNA form, the CDR3 reads TGTGCCAGCAGTATCTCAATAGCGGGAACTACCTACGAGCAGTACTTC. Its protein product is CASSISIAGTTYEQYF.

This clonotype occurred a few times. The chain combines TRBV18 with TRBJ2-1, with TRBD2 identical over 13 bases. CDR3 size: 13 residues. V trimming: 4 bases; J trimming: 12 bases; junction bases outside the gene matches: 3. Looked up from germline, CDR1 is KGHSH and CDR2 is LQKENI. The DNA of the CDR3 is TGTGCCAGCTCACGAGGGACTAGCGGGGCGCAGTTCTTC. Translated: CASSRGTSGAQFF.

The chain links TRBV12-3 or TRBV12-4 to TRBJ1-5; D gene uncertain. V was clipped by 5 bases and J by 3 bases, with 11 bases between them. The length of the CDR3 is 14 residues. CDR3 sequence: CASSTETVNQPQHF. The CDR3 DNA sequence: TGTGCCAGCAGTACGGAGACGGTCAATCAGCCCCAGCATTTT.

The V and J genes are TRBV4-3 and TRBJ2-1; weak D call: TRBD2 (5 bases). Trimming left V 1 base short and J 1 base short, with 11 bases between. CDR1 is LGHNA, CDR2 YSLEER, per germline. The CDR3 consists of 16 residues. The DNA of the CDR3 is TGCGCCAGCAGCCAAGCTACGAGCGGATCCTACAATGAGCAGTTCTTC. The encoded protein is CASSQATSGSYNEQFF.

V and J are TRBV6-1 and TRBJ1-2; 7 bases align to TRBD1. J lost 2 bases, V lost 0 bases, and 3 bases had no gene match. Looked up from germline, CDR1 is MNHNS and CDR2 is SASEGT. The CDR3 has 15 amino acids. The CDR3 is CASSEAATGNYGYTF. DNA of the CDR3: TGTGCCAGCAGTGAAGCGGCGACAGGGAACTATGGCTACACCTTC.

The rearrangement links TRBV9 to TRBJ2-3; possible D gene TRBD2, 7 bases. Germline V gives CDR1 SGDLS, CDR2 YYNGEE. Trimming removed 0 bases at V and 1 base at J, with 12 bases between. This CDR3 region has 16 residues. The CDR3 DNA reads as TGTGCCAGCAGCGTAGCTCCGGGGGGCGGCACAGATACGCAGTATTTT. Translating gives CASSVAPGGGTDTQYF.

This clonotype was counted only a few times. The chain joins TRBV4-3 to TRBJ2-2; 9 bases line up with TRBD2. CDR3 size: 17 residues. The junction had 6 bases not matched to a gene; V was cut back by 1 base and J by 3 bases. Germline loops: CDR1 LGHNA, CDR2 YSLEER. This CDR3 is CASSQVRSGSYTGELFF. Here the CDR3 DNA reads TGCGCCAGCAGCCAAGTCCGTAGCGGGAGCTACACCGGGGAGCTGTTTTTT.

The chain recombines TRBV20-1 with TRBJ2-5; D not resolved. This CDR3 region has 14 residues. Germline CDR1 and CDR2: DFQATT and SNEGSKA (reference sequence). Trimming stripped 2 bases from V and 11 bases from J, with 21 bases between. The CDR3 sequence is CSARQTEGSLEQYF. CDR3 sequence (DNA): TGCAGTGCTAGACAGACCGAAGGAAGCCTAGAGCAGTACTTC.

The rearrangement joins TRBV7-2 to TRBJ1-6, with unresolved D. The CDR3 length is 15 residues. Germline loops: CDR1 SGHTA, CDR2 FQGNSA. The V and J ends lost 2 bases and 11 bases respectively, with 16 bases between them. For the CDR3, the DNA is TGTGCCAGCAGCTTAATCGGAGACTCAAATCCACCCCTCCACTTT. Encoded protein: CASSLIGDSNPPLHF.